The 31 T cell receptor beta chains reported below all come from one sample, sequenced in a study of tumor-infiltrating lymphocytes in primary liver carcinoma. A primer matching the constant region was used to make TCR beta cDNA from 450 to 500 ng of total RNA. It was through three nested multiplex PCR rounds of slightly modified ARM-PCR that TCR beta libraries arose. The study ran its first two PCR rounds for roughly 10 cycles each, using TRBV1-TRBV30 forward primers and a C-beta reverse primer. TCRdb re-derived calls from the multiplex PCR reads in MiXCR, one entry per CDR3 protein. The data contain about 70,000 distinct CDR3 sequences, approximately 70% of them singletons. It was from approximately 22-30 mg of unsorted bulk tissue that RNA and DNA were co-extracted. The sequencing sample was made of liver tumor tissue from sampling region 4. Subset indicated: tumor region T4, right-lateral pole. These receptors originate from a man aged 35-49 years with primary liver carcinoma and hepatitis B virus infection.

Concerning this clonotype: A read error may produce the germline difference seen at one junction end. The V and J genes are TRBV28 and TRBJ2-2; TRBD2 is a possible D gene (7 bases). Per the germline V gene, CDR1 is MDHEN and CDR2 is SYDVKM. There are 14 residues in the CDR3. CDR3 amino acids: CATWRGGFTEELFF. The CDR3 DNA reads as TGTGCCACCTGGAGGGGGGGGTTCACCGAGGAGCTGTTTTTT.

This clonotype was seen at least ten times. A single base separates this from a much larger clone, so it may be a read error. The rearrangement uses TRBV29-1 and TRBJ2-1, with D hard to call. Germline V gene sequence: CDR1 SQVTM, CDR2 ANQGSEA. The CDR3 sequence is 14 residues long. The CDR3 loop reads CSVARTPQFNEQSF. CDR3 DNA sequence: TGCAGCGTTGCCCGGACGCCTCAATTCAATGAGCAGTCCTTC.

Details on this clonotype: A much more abundant neighbour one base away suggests this may be a read error. The final CDR3 position lacks the conserved phenylalanine or tryptophan, pointing to a likely read error. V gene TRBV11-1 combines with J gene TRBJ2-3; TRBD2 agrees at 8 bases. J was trimmed by 1 base and V by 10 bases; bases with no gene match: 7. The V gene's germline CDR1 is SGHAT and CDR2 FQDESV (reference sequence). The CDR3 has 14 amino acids. CDR3 in amino acids: CANAGGAGTDTQYL. CDR3 sequence (DNA): TGTGCCAACGCGGGGGGAGCTGGCACAGATACGCAGTATCTT.

This clonotype was seen a handful of times. Since a much larger clone is just one base distant, this may be a read error. V usage is TRBV28 and J usage is TRBJ2-7; tentatively, D is TRBD1 (5 bases). Germline V gives CDR1 MDHEN, CDR2 SYDVKM. This CDR3 region has 14 residues. The V gene lost 6 bases and the J gene lost 4 bases, with 16 bases spanning the gap. The CDR3 DNA is TGTGCCAGCAGACTAAGCGTGACAGTGTACGAGCAGTACTTC. Residues: CASRLSVTVYEQYF.

In regard to this clonotype: Sequence at one end of the junction differs from germline and may be a read error. The chain combines TRBV11-2 with TRBJ2-1; D perhaps matches TRBD2 (6 bases). In germline, CDR1 is SGHAT, CDR2 FQNNGV. The CDR3 extends over 18 amino acids. The CDR3 nucleotides are TGTGCCAGCAGCTTTGACACTAGGAGGACCGGGGGTTACAATGAGCAATTCTTC. Translated, it gives CASSFDTRRTGGYNEQFF.

On this clonotype: A junction end diverges from the germline sequence, so it may reflect a read error. This sequence joins TRBV6-5 and TRBJ2-1; 7 bases map to TRBD2. This CDR3 is 14 amino acids long. Germline values: CDR1 MNHEY, CDR2 SVGAGI. Here the CDR3 reads CVSSRAGTYNEQFF. The CDR3 DNA is TGTGTCAGCAGCCGAGCGGGGACCTACAATGAGCAGTTCTTC.

Notes on this clonotype: Without the conserved terminal phenylalanine or tryptophan, this CDR3 likely stems from a read error. V and J are TRBV6-4 and TRBJ2-2, with unresolved D. This CDR3 region has 15 residues. Trimming took off 6 bases at V and 5 bases at J, with 16 bases between the two ends. Germline lookup yields CDR1 MRHNA and CDR2 SNTAGT. As DNA, the CDR3 is TGTGCCAGCAGCCCCGGGCTGGCAGATACCGGGGAGCTGTTTCTT. Translating it yields CASSPGLADTGELFL.

This clonotype was seen at least ten times. The rearrangement links TRBV5-5 to TRBJ2-1; D perhaps matches TRBD1 (6 bases). V shed 3 bases and J shed 0 bases, with 13 bases lying between them. Germline CDR1 and CDR2: SGHKS and YYEKEE (reference sequence). CDR3 length: 16 residues. CDR3 sequence: CASSSRGGRSYNEQFF. CDR3 DNA sequence: TGTGCCAGCAGCTCCAGGGGCGGTCGCTCCTACAATGAGCAGTTCTTC.

This clonotype has at least ten counts. The chain has TRBV28 and TRBJ2-1, with 8 bases matching TRBD1. Germline CDR1 is MDHEN and CDR2 is SYDVKM. The CDR3 has 14 residues. V lost 7 bases to trimming and J lost 4 bases; unmatched junction nucleotides: 6. CDR3 nucleotides: TGTGCCAGCAAAGACAGGGGCGATTACAATGAGCAGTTCTTC. This codes for CASKDRGDYNEQFF.

The CDR3 sequence is CASRTGGSGQPQHF. The CDR3 DNA sequence: TGTGCCAGCAGGACGGGGGGGAGTGGGCAGCCCCAGCATTTT. The V and J genes are TRBV28 and TRBJ1-5; TRBD1 might be the D (5 bases). This CDR3 contains 14 residues. The V gene lost 6 bases and the J gene lost 7 bases, with 16 bases spanning the gap. Germline loops: CDR1 MDHEN, CDR2 SYDVKM.

The chain carries TRBV11-2 and TRBJ2-2; 9 bases are shared with TRBD2. Per the germline V gene, CDR1 is SGHAT and CDR2 is FQNNGV. Trimming at V came to 11 bases and at J to 5 bases, leaving 15 bases not matched to a gene. The CDR3 is 16 residues long. This CDR3 is CADSIVALAGTGELFF. Here the CDR3 DNA reads TGTGCCGACAGTATAGTGGCGCTAGCGGGAACCGGGGAGCTGTTTTTT.

Worth noting for this clonotype: An end of the junction does not agree with germline; a read error may underlie this. V and J are TRBV6-5 and TRBJ1-1; no reliable D call. CDR1 is MNHEY, CDR2 SVGAGI, per germline. The CDR3 extends over 14 amino acids. In DNA form, the CDR3 reads TGTGGCAGCGGTTTCGACGATTCGAACACTGAAGCTTTCTTT. Translating it yields CGSGFDDSNTEAFF.

About this clonotype: A read error may account for a junction end that differs from germline. The J gene is TRBJ2-1, the V gene TRBV6-5; weak D call: TRBD1 (6 bases). The CDR3 totals 13 residues. The germline V gene has CDR1 MNHEY and CDR2 SVGAGI. The CDR3 bases are TGTGCCAGTAGTCAGACAGGTAACAATGAGCAGATCTTC. Its translation is CASSQTGNNEQIF.

Remarks on this clonotype: One junction end does not reproduce the germline sequence, and a read error may be involved. The CDR3 loop is CVSSRIGYYEQYF. The CDR3 DNA reads TGCGTCAGCAGCCGCATAGGGTATTACGAGCAGTACTTC. The chain couples TRBV4-1 to TRBJ2-7; D remains unclear. The CDR3 is 13 residues long. The V gene's germline CDR1 is MGHRA and CDR2 YSYEKL.

This rearrangement joins TRBV11-1 to TRBJ2-1, with TRBD2 matching 11 bases. The CDR3 runs 17 residues. Germline CDR1 is SGHAT and CDR2 is FQDESV (reference sequence). The CDR3 nucleotides read TGTGCAGGCAGCCCGGTACTAGCGGGAGAAGTTGACAATGAGCAGTTCTTC. Translated, it gives CAGSPVLAGEVDNEQFF.

Here the CDR3 reads CSARVDGRYTEAFF. CDR3 nucleotide sequence: TGCAGTGCTAGAGTTGACGGCCGGTACACTGAAGCTTTCTTT. This chain joins TRBV20-1 and TRBJ1-1, with D hard to call. CDR3 length equals 14 residues. V dropped 1 base and J dropped 3 bases, with 12 bases sitting between them. Germline values: CDR1 DFQATT, CDR2 SNEGSKA (reference sequence).

Comments on this clonotype: The junction differs from germline at one of its ends, possibly a read error. Written as DNA, the CDR3 is TGTGTCAGCAAGCTAGTGGGGGGAGCCTACGAGCAGTACTTC. Its protein is CVSKLVGGAYEQYF. This sequence joins TRBV5-4 and TRBJ2-7, with D maybe TRBD2 (6 bases). Germline loops: CDR1 SGHNT, CDR2 YYREEE (reference sequence). The CDR3 consists of 14 residues.

This clonotype turned up a few times. The CDR3 does not end in the conserved phenylalanine or tryptophan, so this is likely a read error. The genes are TRBV4-2 and TRBJ2-7; D uncertain. In germline, CDR1 is LGHNA, CDR2 YNFKEQ. Trimming took 3 bases from V and 4 from J, leaving 10 bases between them. This CDR3 has 13 residues. CDR3 DNA: TGTGCCAGCAGCCAGTTATTCCTTTACGAGCAGTACCTC. Its protein is CASSQLFLYEQYL.

This clonotype was counted ten times or more. This chain links TRBV10-3 with TRBJ2-3; D is unresolved. The germline V and J ends were trimmed by 3 bases and 2 bases, with 6 bases remaining between them. This CDR3 region has 13 residues. CDR1 and CDR2 (germline): ENHRY, SYGVKD. CDR3 bases: TGTGCCATCAGTGAAGACGCCACAGATACGCAGTATTTT. Translated: CAISEDATDTQYF.

With regard to this clonotype: A much larger clonotype is one base distant, so this may be a read error. The rearrangement joins TRBV28 to TRBJ2-7; unclear D gene. The CDR3 is made up of 12 amino acids. Looked up from germline, CDR1 is MDHEN and CDR2 is SYDVKM. V lost 8 bases and J lost 4, with 12 bases in between. CDR3 bases: TGTGCCAGCGGCAGTACGTGGTACGAGCAGTACTTC. Translating gives CASGSTWYEQYF.

About this clonotype: An end of the junction differs from the germline gene, which may be a read error. This rearrangement joins TRBV4-1 to TRBJ2-7; D is possibly TRBD2 (6 bases). This CDR3 comprises 16 residues. Germline-derived CDR1 and CDR2 are MGHRA and YSYEKL. In DNA form, the CDR3 reads TGCGCCAGGAGCCAACATTTTAGCGGAAGCTCCTACGGGCAGTACTTC. It encodes CARSQHFSGSSYGQYF.

Comments on this clonotype: The junction and the germline gene differ at one end; a read error may be behind it. The V and J genes are TRBV4-2 and TRBJ1-5; D is ambiguous. Germline V gene data show CDR1 as LGHNA and CDR2 as YNFKEQ. This CDR3 is 15 amino acids long. The CDR3 nucleotides read TGCGCCAGCAGCCAGAACAGTGATAGCAATCAGCCCCAGCATTTT. Translation: CASSQNSDSNQPQHF.

The table lists this clonotype with a count of one. In this CDR3 the conserved last residue, phenylalanine or tryptophan, is missing, so a read error is likely. The rearrangement uses TRBV7-3 and TRBJ2-7; tentatively, D is TRBD1 or TRBD2 (5 bases each). V was clipped by 6 bases and J by 0 bases, with 12 bases between them. The CDR3 is made up of 14 amino acids. Germline CDR1 and CDR2: SGHTA and FQGTGA. In DNA form, the CDR3 reads TGTGCCAGCAGACCTAGAGGGGACTCCTACGAGCAGTACTCC. This encodes CASRPRGDSYEQYS.

This clonotype is classed as medium-sized (0.01 to 0.1%). This chain links TRBV6-5 with TRBJ2-1, with TRBD2 matching 11 bases. The germline V gene has CDR1 MNHEY and CDR2 SVGAGI. With V trimmed by 5 bases and J by 5 bases, 8 bases remained unmatched. This CDR3 contains 16 residues. CDR3 DNA: TGTGCCAGCAGTCCTACTAGCGGGAGAAATGACAATGAGCAGTTCTTC. Translating gives CASSPTSGRNDNEQFF.

The chain carries TRBV11-2 and TRBJ2-5; TRBD1 or TRBD2 may be the D gene (6 bases each). CDR3 length: 17 residues. Germline V gives CDR1 SGHAT, CDR2 FQNNGV. Trimming took off 5 bases at V and 14 bases at J, with 33 bases between the two ends. As DNA, the CDR3 is TGTGCCAGCAGCCCTGGGACTTTAGGGGGAGTAGGGGAGACACACTACTTC. Translation gives CASSPGTLGGVGETHYF.

A word on this clonotype: At one of its ends the junction is not consistent with the germline gene, which may arise from a read error. The V gene is TRBV29-1, the J gene TRBJ2-7; no clear D. Germline CDR1 SQVTM, CDR2 ANQGSEA. The CDR3 sequence is 14 residues long. CDR3 loop: CRVDISGSSYKQYF. CDR3 DNA sequence: TGCAGAGTTGACATATCGGGCAGCTCCTACAAGCAGTACTTC.

With respect to this clonotype: At one of its ends the junction is not consistent with the germline gene, which may arise from a read error. The V call is TRBV5-1, the J call TRBJ2-2; TRBD2 aligns across 8 bases. The CDR3 covers 15 residues. Germline V gene lookup returns CDR1 SGHRS and CDR2 YFSETQ. The CDR3 region is CAGSLVAGPTGKLFF. The CDR3 DNA reads as TGCGCCGGCAGCTTGGTAGCGGGGCCAACCGGGAAGCTGTTTTTT.

By proportion, this clonotype is medium-sized. The chain uses TRBV11-2 and TRBJ2-3, with 10 bases identical to TRBD1. The CDR3 length is 17 residues. Germline CDR1 and CDR2: SGHAT and FQNNGV. The V segment lost 0 bases and the J segment 6 bases; nucleotides outside the gene matches: 9. Written as DNA, the CDR3 is TGTGCCAGCAGCTTAGATCTTGGGACAGGGGCAAGCGATACGCAGTATTTT. It translates to CASSLDLGTGASDTQYF. Looking up the rest from reference TRBV11-2 and TRBJ2-3 gives the full variable domain: EAGVAQSPRYKIIEKRQSVAFWCNPISGHATLYWYQQILGQGPKLLIQFQNNGVVDDSQLPKDRFSAERLKGVDSTLKIQPAKLEDSAVYLCASSLDLGTGASDTQYFGPGTRLTVL.

This clonotype was seen just once. The chain couples TRBV18 to TRBJ1-5; possible D gene TRBD1, 5 bases. This CDR3 is built from 13 residues. The V end lost 3 bases, the J end lost 7 bases, and 10 bases lay between the germline ends. Per the germline V gene, CDR1 is KGHSH and CDR2 is LQKENI. CDR3 sequence (DNA): TGTGCCAGCTCACCTCAGGGAAAACAGCCCCAGCATTTT. Translated: CASSPQGKQPQHF.

This clonotype was seen at least ten times. V gene TRBV4-2 combines with J gene TRBJ2-1; D gene ambiguous. Trimming left V 1 base short and J 6 bases short, with 16 bases between. Germline loops: CDR1 LGHNA, CDR2 YNFKEQ. The CDR3 totals 16 residues. CDR3 sequence: CASSQGLELLGNEQFF. The CDR3 region has the DNA TGTGCCAGCAGCCAAGGACTGGAATTGTTGGGCAATGAGCAGTTCTTC.

Notes on this clonotype: This may be a read error: a much more frequent sequence differs by one nucleotide. The chain recombines TRBV5-1 with TRBJ1-2; 8 positions agree with TRBD1. Germline CDR1 reads SGHRS; CDR2 reads YFSETQ. The V gene end was trimmed by 9 bases and the J gene end by 0 bases; junction bases not matched to a gene: 4. The CDR3 is made up of 13 amino acids. CDR3 protein: CANTTGANYGYTF. The CDR3 nucleotides are TGCGCCAATACGACAGGGGCTAACTATGGCTACACCTTC. The full variable domain, in which reference TRBV5-1 and TRBJ1-2 provide the parts outside the CDR3, is KAGVTQTPRYLIKTRGQQVTLSCSPISGHRSVSWYQQTPGQGLQFLFEYFSETQRNKGNFPGRFSGRQFSNSRSEMNVSTLELGDSALYLCANTTGANYGYTFGSGTRLTVV.